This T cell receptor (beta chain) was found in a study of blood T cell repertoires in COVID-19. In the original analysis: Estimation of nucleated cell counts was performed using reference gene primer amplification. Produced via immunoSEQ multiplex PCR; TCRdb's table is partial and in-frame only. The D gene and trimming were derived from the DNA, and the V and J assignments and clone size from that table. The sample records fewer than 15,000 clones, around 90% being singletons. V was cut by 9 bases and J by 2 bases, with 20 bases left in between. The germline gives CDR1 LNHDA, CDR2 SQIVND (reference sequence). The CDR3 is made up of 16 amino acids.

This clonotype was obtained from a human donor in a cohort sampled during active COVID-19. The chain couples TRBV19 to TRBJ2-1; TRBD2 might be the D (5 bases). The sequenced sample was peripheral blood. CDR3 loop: CASLAAGVGAYNEQFF. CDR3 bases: TGTGCCAGCTTGGCGGCCGGGGTGGGCGCCTACAATGAGCAGTTCTTC.